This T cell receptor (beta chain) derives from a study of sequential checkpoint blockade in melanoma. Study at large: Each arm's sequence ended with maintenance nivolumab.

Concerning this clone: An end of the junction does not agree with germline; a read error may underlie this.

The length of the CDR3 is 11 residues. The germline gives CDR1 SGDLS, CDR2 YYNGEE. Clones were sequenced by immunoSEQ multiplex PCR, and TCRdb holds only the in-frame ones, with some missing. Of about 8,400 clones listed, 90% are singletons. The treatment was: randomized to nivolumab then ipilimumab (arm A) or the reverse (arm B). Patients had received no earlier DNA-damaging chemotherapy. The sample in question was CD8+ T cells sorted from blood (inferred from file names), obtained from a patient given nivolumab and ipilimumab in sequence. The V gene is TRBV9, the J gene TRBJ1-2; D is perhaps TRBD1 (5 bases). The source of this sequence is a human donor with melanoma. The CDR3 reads CASSAQGRHSF. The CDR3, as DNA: TGTGCCAGCAGCGCCCAGGGCAGACACTCCTTC.